What follows describes a single T cell receptor beta chain. Its target is not known. TCRdb's table, derived via immunoSEQ multiplex PCR, lists solely in-frame clones and lacks some. Here the sample spans tens of thousands of clones, 75% to 90% being singletons. This entry belongs to a study of T cell responses to AZD1222 COVID-19 vaccine. Broader study findings: In a largely white British group with more females than males, clonal diversity was possibly underestimated.

This specimen consisted of peripheral blood, obtained 28 days after the second AZD1222 dose. The clonotype was recovered from an adult who received the AZD1222 COVID-19 vaccine.

The CDR3 is CASSDGTGMFNTEAFF. The DNA of the CDR3 is TGTGCCAGCAGCGACGGGACAGGGATGTTTAACACTGAAGCTTTCTTT. The V gene is TRBV9, the J gene TRBJ1-1, with TRBD1 matching over 9 bases. CDR3 size: 16 residues. Germline CDR1 and CDR2: SGDLS and YYNGEE. The junction had 8 bases not matched to a gene; V was cut back by 3 bases and J by 2 bases.